This record looks at one T cell receptor (beta chain) sequence and its context. These data are taken from a study of shared clonotypes between healthy human individuals. Study at large: Three plates each covered CD4 naive and memory; CD8 naive two, CD8 memory one.

Those who donated, Caucasian adults without exception, all lived in Nashville, Tennessee. The CDR3 covers 16 residues. CDR1 and CDR2 from the germline V gene are MNHEY and SMNVEV (reference sequence). V was shortened by 8 bases and J by 1 base, with 19 bases between the two germline ends. Repertoires were generated with immunoSEQ multiplex PCR, while TCRdb's copy carries only in-frame clones and drops some. The sample lists approximately 2.5 million clones, roughly 93% occurring once. The source material was naive CD4+ T cells from PBMCs. Regarding subset: CD45RA+ positively selected. This chain links TRBV27 with TRBJ2-3; a weak D match, TRBD1 (6 bases). This clonotype originated in a man between 18 and 35 years old in good health. Some clones in this sample may be carry-over from other donors' samples. CDR3 sequence reads: CASETKRGGGTDTQYF. The DNA for the CDR3 is TGTGCCAGCGAAACAAAAAGAGGGGGAGGCACAGATACGCAGTATTTT.